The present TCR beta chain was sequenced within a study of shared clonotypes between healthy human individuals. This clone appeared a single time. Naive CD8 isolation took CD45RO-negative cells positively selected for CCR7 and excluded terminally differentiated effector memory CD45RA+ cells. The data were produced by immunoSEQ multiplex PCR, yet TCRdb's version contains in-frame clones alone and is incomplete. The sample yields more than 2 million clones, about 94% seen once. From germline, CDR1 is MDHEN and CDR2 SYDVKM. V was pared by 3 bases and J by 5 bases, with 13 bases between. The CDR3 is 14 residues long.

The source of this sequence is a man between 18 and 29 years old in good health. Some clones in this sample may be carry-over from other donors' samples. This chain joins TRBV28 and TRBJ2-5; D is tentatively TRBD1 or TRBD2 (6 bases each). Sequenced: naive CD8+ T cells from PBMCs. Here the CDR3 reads CASSFTGASETQYF. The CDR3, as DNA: TGTGCCAGCAGTTTCACGGGGGCTAGCGAGACCCAGTACTTC.